The 20 T cell receptor beta chains listed next were all sequenced from one sample in a study of blood T cell repertoires in COVID-19. Only in-frame clones appear in the TCRdb table, and some are missing; sequencing was by immunoSEQ multiplex PCR. The table records about 140,000 clones, 75% to 90% of them present only once. Specimen: peripheral blood. The source is a man aged 60-69 years with active or convalescent COVID-19.

The chain has TRBV9 and TRBJ1-2; TRBD1 matches 7 bases. The CDR3 totals 15 residues. The V and J ends lost 3 bases and 2 bases, in that order; junction bases with no gene match: 7. Looked up from germline, CDR1 is SGDLS and CDR2 is YYNGEE. In DNA form, the CDR3 reads TGTGCCAGCAGCGGCCTCAGGGGGACCAACTATGGCTACACCTTC. It codes for CASSGLRGTNYGYTF.

This rearrangement joins TRBV27 to TRBJ2-1, with D perhaps TRBD1 (6 bases). Between the trimmed V and J ends, which lost 5 bases and 3 bases, there was a span of 14 bases. Germline V lookup: CDR1 MNHEY, CDR2 SMNVEV (reference sequence). The CDR3 covers 15 residues. CDR3 amino acids: CASSNQGLNYNEQFF. DNA for the CDR3: TGTGCCAGCAGTAACCAGGGGTTGAACTACAATGAGCAGTTCTTC.

This chain links TRBV7-2 with TRBJ2-7; weak D call: TRBD1 (5 bases). This CDR3 contains 13 residues. CDR1 is SGHTA, CDR2 FQGNSA, per germline. V was trimmed by 2 bases and J by 3 bases, leaving 8 bases between them. CDR3: CASSLHTGYEQYF. The CDR3 coding sequence is TGTGCCAGCAGCTTACACACAGGCTACGAGCAGTACTTC.

A single count supports this clone. The CDR3 protein is CASSKNPLGTQYF. As DNA, the CDR3 is TGTGCCAGCAGTAAAAACCCCCTAGGGACCCAGTACTTC. J is TRBJ2-5 and V is TRBV27; D unresolved. Trimming cost V 5 bases and J 7 bases, with 14 bases left between them. Germline V lookup: CDR1 MNHEY, CDR2 SMNVEV (reference sequence). The CDR3 length is 13 residues.

The chain has TRBV4-1 and TRBJ2-1, with 8 positions matching TRBD2. Germline CDR1 reads MGHRA; CDR2 reads YSYEKL. V dropped 0 bases and J dropped 8; count of bases not matched to a gene: 12. The CDR3 is made up of 17 amino acids. CDR3 sequence: CASSQEGVRTSKYEQFF. CDR3 sequence (DNA): TGCGCCAGCAGCCAAGAAGGAGTCCGGACTAGCAAATATGAGCAGTTCTTC.

In its sample, this clone was seen once. The chain joins TRBV21-1 to TRBJ2-7; no check of the table's D call, TRBD2, against the DNA was made. TRBV21-1 is described as a pseudogene. The CDR3 extends over 16 amino acids. The CDR3 is CASSRGRAGGSYEQYF. CDR3 DNA: TGTGCCAGCAGCAGGGGCAGAGCGGGGGGTTCCTACGAGCAGTACTTC.

This clone was counted a single time. This chain connects TRBV6-5 to TRBJ1-2, with unresolved D. The CDR3 has 14 residues. Germline V lookup: CDR1 MNHEY, CDR2 SVGAGI. V gave up 6 bases and J gave up 2 bases, with 13 bases separating them. Here the CDR3 reads CASSSQATNYGYTF. DNA for the CDR3: TGTGCCAGCAGCTCTCAGGCGACCAACTATGGCTACACCTTC.

The V gene is TRBV7-9, the J gene TRBJ2-1; D remains ambiguous. The CDR3 extends over 13 amino acids. The V gene's germline CDR1 is SEHNR and CDR2 FQNEAQ (reference sequence). V gave up 5 bases and J gave up 4 bases, with 9 bases separating them. The CDR3 reads CASSARSYNEQFF. CDR3 DNA sequence: TGTGCCAGCAGCGCTCGGTCGTACAATGAGCAGTTCTTC.

V and J are TRBV4-1 and TRBJ1-5, with D unresolved. The CDR3 consists of 16 residues. CDR1 and CDR2 from the germline V gene are MGHRA and YSYEKL. V shed 0 bases and J shed 0 bases, with 9 bases lying between them. The CDR3 reads CASSQEPSHSNQPQHF. CDR3 sequence (DNA): TGCGCCAGCAGCCAAGAGCCCAGTCATAGCAATCAGCCCCAGCATTTT.

The rearrangement uses TRBV16 and TRBJ2-7; 11 bases map to TRBD1. With V trimmed by 7 bases and J by 3 bases, 8 bases remained unmatched. Per germline, CDR1 KGHSY and CDR2 FQNENV. The CDR3 sequence is 15 residues long. The CDR3 region is CASTNAGTGGYEQYF. In DNA form, the CDR3 reads TGTGCCAGCACGAACGCCGGGACAGGGGGCTACGAGCAGTACTTC.

This chain connects TRBV25-1 to TRBJ2-1; D may be TRBD1 (7 bases). Germline CDR1 and CDR2: MGHDK and SYGVNS. V gave up 6 bases and J gave up 5 bases, with 14 bases separating them. The CDR3 covers 14 residues. The CDR3 DNA reads as TGTGCCAGCAGCGGAGGGACAGATCACAATGAGCAGTTCTTC. The encoded protein is CASSGGTDHNEQFF.

This clone has a single count. The chain joins TRBV25-1 to TRBJ1-2; D is possibly TRBD1 (5 bases). CDR3 length: 15 residues. V dropped 1 base and J dropped 0 bases, with 9 bases sitting between them. Germline CDR1 and CDR2: MGHDK and SYGVNS. The CDR3 loop reads CASSEWAGTNYGYTF. The CDR3 DNA sequence: TGTGCCAGCAGTGAATGGGCAGGGACTAACTATGGCTACACCTTC.

This chain uses TRBV19 with TRBJ2-7; 8 bases fit TRBD2. The CDR3 extends over 16 amino acids. J lost 3 bases, V lost 5 bases, and 12 bases had no gene match. The germline gives CDR1 LNHDA, CDR2 SQIVND (reference sequence). This CDR3 reads CASSPTSAQGIYEQYF. CDR3 DNA: TGTGCCAGTAGTCCGACTAGCGCCCAAGGGATCTACGAGCAGTACTTC. Full variable domain (missing parts from reference TRBV19 and TRBJ2-7): DGGITQSPKYLFRKEGQNVTLSCEQNLNHDAMYWYRQDPGQGLRLIYYSQIVNDFQKGDIAEGYSVSREKKESFPLTVTSAQKNPTAFYLCASSPTSAQGIYEQYFGPGTRLTVT.

V and J are TRBV28 and TRBJ2-7; D is uncertain. This CDR3 is built from 12 residues. Trimming removed 8 bases from V and 2 bases from J, with 10 bases in between. Germline V gives CDR1 MDHEN, CDR2 SYDVKM. The chain's CDR3 is CASATQAYEQYF. CDR3 sequence (DNA): TGTGCCAGCGCCACTCAAGCCTACGAGCAGTACTTC. Based on the CDR3 plus reference TRBV28 and TRBJ2-7, the full variable domain is DVKVTQSSRYLVKRTGEKVFLECVQDMDHENMFWYRQDPGLGLRLIYFSYDVKMKEKGDIPEGYSVSREKKERFSLILESASTNQTSMYLCASATQAYEQYFGPGTRLTVT.

The chain is built from TRBV7-2 and TRBJ1-4; 10 nucleotides line up with TRBD1. The CDR3 runs to 14 residues. CDR1 is SGHTA, CDR2 FQGNSA, per germline. The junction had 4 bases not matched to a gene; V was cut back by 4 bases and J by 8 bases. The CDR3 spells CASSWDRGAEKLFF. The DNA for the CDR3 is TGTGCCAGCAGCTGGGACAGGGGAGCAGAAAAACTGTTTTTT.

The gene calls are TRBV7-9 and TRBJ2-3, with 11 bases aligning to TRBD2. The CDR3 runs to 16 residues. Germline V lookup: CDR1 SEHNR, CDR2 FQNEAQ (reference sequence). The trim removed 7 bases at V and 0 bases at J, leaving 6 bases unmatched. The CDR3 protein is CASTRLAGSSTDTQYF. The CDR3 DNA sequence: TGTGCCAGCACCCGACTAGCGGGGTCTAGCACAGATACGCAGTATTTT.

This rearrangement joins TRBV9 to TRBJ1-6, with unresolved D. CDR1 and CDR2 from the germline V gene are SGDLS and YYNGEE. V lost 3 bases and J lost 7, with 8 bases in between. The CDR3 sequence is 13 residues long. This chain's CDR3 is CASSAEENSPLHF. In DNA, the CDR3 is TGTGCCAGCAGCGCCGAAGAGAATTCACCCCTCCACTTT.

J is TRBJ2-7 and V is TRBV28; 11 bases match TRBD2. This CDR3 is built from 17 residues. Germline trimming cut 2 bases from V and 6 bases from J; bases unmatched to any gene: 12. Germline loops: CDR1 MDHEN, CDR2 SYDVKM. The CDR3 DNA reads TGTGCCAGCAGTTTACAGATCTTTAGCGGGAGGGCCACCGAGCAGTACTTC. This translates into CASSLQIFSGRATEQYF.

V gene TRBV5-1 combines with J gene TRBJ2-7; D gene unclear. Germline values: CDR1 SGHRS, CDR2 YFSETQ. Trimming left V 0 bases short and J 5 bases short, with 12 bases between. The CDR3 spans 14 residues. The CDR3: CASSLVGFVHEQYF. The CDR3 bases are TGCGCCAGCAGCTTGGTGGGCTTTGTGCACGAGCAGTACTTC.

The chain recombines TRBV27 with TRBJ1-1; no clear D gene. V was trimmed by 2 bases and J by 1 base, leaving 5 bases between them. This CDR3 has 13 residues. Germline V gene data show CDR1 as MNHEY and CDR2 as SMNVEV (reference sequence). This CDR3 reads CASSLTANTEAFF. DNA for the CDR3: TGTGCCAGCAGTTTAACAGCGAACACTGAAGCTTTCTTT.